The 7 T cell receptor beta chains reported below all come from one sample, sequenced in a study of blood T cells in healthy people across ages. Primed by a sample-barcoded 5' primer and a J-beta primer mix, a second PCR proceeded for about 7 to 11 cycles. TCRdb re-called the 5' RACE reads through MiXCR, storing one row per CDR3 protein. Of about 1.5 million distinct CDR3 sequences listed, roughly 43% were seen once; the top ten hold about 3.8%. Sequenced: blood. The source of these receptors is a woman under 30 in good health.

With respect to this clonotype: A read error may account for a junction end that differs from germline. V is TRBV29-1 and J is TRBJ1-3; D gene ambiguous. The germline CDR1 and CDR2 sequences are SQVTM and ANQGSEA. This CDR3 spans 12 amino acids. In DNA form, the CDR3 reads TGCAGCATTGAAACGGCGGAGAACACCATATATTTT. Translation: CSIETAENTIYF.

V gene TRBV3-1 combines with J gene TRBJ2-7, with TRBD1 matching over 8 bases. From germline, CDR1 is LGHDT and CDR2 YNNKEL (reference sequence). The ends lost 4 bases at V and 2 bases at J; junction bases unmatched: 4. The CDR3 is 14 residues long. The CDR3 region has the DNA TGTGCCAGCAGCCCGCAGGACAGGGCCTACGAGCAGTACTTC. It encodes CASSPQDRAYEQYF.

The chain links TRBV9 to TRBJ1-2; D is possibly TRBD1 (5 bases). Germline assignment: CDR1 SGDLS and CDR2 YYNGEE. Trimming stripped 0 bases from V and 4 bases from J, with 13 bases between. The CDR3 runs to 15 residues. The CDR3 nucleotides read TGTGCCAGCAGCGTAGACGGGACTACAACCTATGGCTACACCTTC. As protein: CASSVDGTTTYGYTF. The whole variable domain, filled in from reference TRBV9 and TRBJ1-2, reads DSGVTQTPKHLITATGQRVTLRCSPRSGDLSVYWYQQSLDQGLQFLIQYYNGEERAKGNILERFSAQQFPDLHSELNLSSLELGDSALYFCASSVDGTTTYGYTFGSGTRLTVV.

This clonotype has ten or more counts. The chain carries TRBV27 and TRBJ1-2; 8 bases agree with TRBD1. Germline V gene sequence: CDR1 MNHEY, CDR2 SMNVEV (reference sequence). V trimming: 6 bases; J trimming: 4 bases; junction bases outside the gene matches: 7. The CDR3 totals 14 residues. Written as DNA, the CDR3 is TGTGCCAGCAGCTTGACGGGGACAGGCTATGGCTACACCTTC. Residues: CASSLTGTGYGYTF.

The V and J genes are TRBV18 and TRBJ2-1, with D maybe TRBD1 (8 bases). Germline V gene lookup returns CDR1 KGHSH and CDR2 LQKENI. Between the trimmed V and J ends, which lost 2 bases and 5 bases, there was a span of 16 bases. The CDR3 runs 16 residues. CDR3: CASSPRSTGGDNEQFF. The DNA for the CDR3 is TGTGCCAGCTCACCAAGGAGTACAGGGGGGGACAATGAGCAGTTCTTC. The variable domain in full, completed from reference TRBV18 and TRBJ2-1, reads NAGVMQNPRHLVRRRGQEARLRCSPMKGHSHVYWYRQLPEEGLKFMVYLQKENIIDESGMPKERFSAEFPKEGPSILRIQQVVRGDSAAYFCASSPRSTGGDNEQFFGPGTRLTVL.

The V call is TRBV3-1, the J call TRBJ2-3; D not resolved. Trimming left V 5 bases short and J 6 bases short, with 9 bases between. There are 12 residues in the CDR3. Germline CDR1 is LGHDT and CDR2 is YNNKEL (reference sequence). The DNA of the CDR3 is TGTGCCAGCAGCAACACCGGGGATACGCAGTATTTT. As protein: CASSNTGDTQYF.

V and J are TRBV27 and TRBJ2-5, with 7 positions matching TRBD2. The tail of the sequence fits TRBJ2-7 better, so the J call may be wrong. This CDR3 spans 12 amino acids. Germline lookup yields CDR1 MNHEY and CDR2 SMNVEV (reference sequence). The CDR3 DNA sequence: TGTGCCAGCAGTTGGGGGGGGGGCGAGCAGTACTTC. It codes for CASSWGGGEQYF.